The 25 T cell receptor beta chains below come from one sample, sequenced in a study of T cell changes during pregnancy in multiple sclerosis (dated by TCRdb to about 2019). Library method: the immunoSEQ multiplex PCR assay. This immuneACCESS table, as held by TCRdb, lists in-frame sequences with V and J called but not all clones. Of the missing ones, under half trace to an unresolved V gene in checked studies; the others have no known cause. The sample includes roughly 93,000 clones, with approximately 92% observed a single time. The ten largest clones add up to just over 2% of the sample. The sequencing here drew on peripheral blood, taken after pregnancy. The receptor set was obtained from a female donor with multiple sclerosis, enrolled in a pregnancy study.

This chain joins TRBV5-1 and TRBJ2-5, with D possibly matching TRBD2 (5 bases). V was trimmed by 2 bases and J by 5 bases, leaving 10 bases between them. CDR3 length: 13 amino acids. The germline V gene encodes CDR1 SGHRS and CDR2 YFSETQ. This chain's CDR3 is CASSFEGSETQYF. As DNA, the CDR3 is TGCGCCAGCAGCTTTGAGGGTTCCGAGACCCAGTACTTC.

The chain employs TRBV7-8 and TRBJ1-2; 11 nucleotides line up with TRBD1. Germline V gives CDR1 SGHVS, CDR2 FQNEAQ. J gave up 6 bases and V 5 bases, and 11 bases lay outside the gene matches. The CDR3 has 16 amino acids. CDR3: CASSRGQGAGSDGYTF. CDR3 in DNA: TGTGCCAGCAGCCGCGGACAGGGGGCGGGCAGCGATGGCTACACCTTC. Complete variable domain (other parts from reference TRBV7-8 and TRBJ1-2): GAGVSQSPRYKVAKRGQDVALRCDPISGHVSLFWYQQALGQGPEFLTYFQNEAQLDKSGLPSDRFFAERPEGSVSTLKIQRTQQEDSAVYLCASSRGQGAGSDGYTFGSGTRLTVV.

The chain couples TRBV2 to TRBJ1-2; D gene ambiguous. Germline V gene data show CDR1 as SNHLY and CDR2 as FYNNEI. The CDR3 has 12 amino acids. V was cut by 8 bases and J by 0 bases, with 7 bases left in between. The CDR3 nucleotides are TGTGCCAGCGCATACTCTAACTATGGCTACACCTTC. It is translated as CASAYSNYGYTF. Full variable domain (remainder filled in from reference TRBV2 and TRBJ1-2): EPEVTQTPSHQVTQMGQEVILRCVPISNHLYFYWYRQILGQKVEFLVSFYNNEISEKSEIFDDQFSVERPDGSNFTLKIRSTKLEDSAMYFCASAYSNYGYTFGSGTRLTVV.

The J gene is TRBJ1-3, the V gene TRBV30; 7 nucleotides agree with TRBD1. The CDR3 runs to 14 residues. V trimming: 0 bases; J trimming: 4 bases; junction bases outside the gene matches: 3. CDR1 is GTSNPN and CDR2 is SVGIG in the germline V gene (reference sequence). This chain's CDR3 is CAWSVPGGGNTIYF. The CDR3 bases are TGTGCCTGGAGTGTACCAGGGGGAGGAAACACCATATATTTT.

J is TRBJ1-2 and V is TRBV25-1; tentatively, D is TRBD1 (5 bases). The CDR3 spans 14 residues. V was trimmed by 0 bases and J by 8 bases, leaving 13 bases between them. The germline CDR1 and CDR2 sequences are MGHDK and SYGVNS. In DNA form, the CDR3 reads TGTGCCAGCAGTGAATATTCAGGGCTGAGAGGCTACACCTTC. This sequence encodes CASSEYSGLRGYTF.

A single count supports this clone. The rearrangement joins TRBV18 to TRBJ2-5; TRBD1 might be the D (6 bases). This CDR3 comprises 14 residues. Trimming stripped 5 bases from V and 1 base from J, with 11 bases between. Germline lookup yields CDR1 KGHSH and CDR2 LQKENI. The CDR3 DNA sequence: TGTGCCAGCTCATCGCGGACAGTCCAAGAGACCCAGTACTTC. It encodes CASSSRTVQETQYF.

The gene calls are TRBV5-1 and TRBJ1-1, with 7 bases that match TRBD1. After removal of 6 bases from V and 3 bases from J, the junction contained 14 bases not matched to a gene. The CDR3 loop spans 16 amino acids. The germline CDR1 and CDR2 sequences are SGHRS and YFSETQ. The CDR3 region has the DNA TGCGCCAGCACCGAGGGCCCGACAGGGCTCTACACTGAAGCTTTCTTT. Amino acids: CASTEGPTGLYTEAFF. The variable domain in full, with the rest retrieved from reference TRBV5-1 and TRBJ1-1, is KAGVTQTPRYLIKTRGQQVTLSCSPISGHRSVSWYQQTPGQGLQFLFEYFSETQRNKGNFPGRFSGRQFSNSRSEMNVSTLELGDSALYLCASTEGPTGLYTEAFFGQGTRLTVV.

This clone was recorded once. The chain combines TRBV6-1 with TRBJ2-3; 8 bases map to TRBD1. There are 15 residues in the CDR3. Germline loops: CDR1 MNHNS, CDR2 SASEGT. With V trimmed by 3 bases and J by 3 bases, 5 bases remained unmatched. CDR3 sequence: CASSERQGITDTQYF. As DNA, the CDR3 is TGTGCCAGCAGTGAGAGACAGGGGATAACAGATACGCAGTATTTT.

As for this clone: Its ends do not fully match the called genes, so a read error is possible. The chain links TRBV30 to TRBJ1-6; D unresolved. The CDR3 has 9 amino acids. CDR1 and CDR2 from the germline V gene are GTSNPN and SVGIG (reference sequence). The CDR3 here is CAWFLIRNF. The CDR3 nucleotides read TGTGCCTGGTTTTTAATTAGAAACTTT. Full variable domain (remainder filled in from reference TRBV30 and TRBJ1-6): SQTIHQWPATLVQPVGSPLSLECTVEGTSNPNLYWYRQAAGRGLQLLFYSVGIGQISSEVPQNLSASRPQDRQFILSSKKLLLSDSGFYLCAWFLIRNFGNGTRLTVT.

The chain uses TRBV4-1 and TRBJ2-5; 13 nucleotides align to TRBD2. Trimming at V came to 2 bases and at J to 5 bases, leaving 2 bases not matched to a gene. CDR3 length: 15 amino acids. Looked up from germline, CDR1 is MGHRA and CDR2 is YSYEKL. In DNA form, the CDR3 reads TGCGCCAGCAGCCAAAGGACTAGCGGGAGTGAGACCCAGTACTTC. Protein product: CASSQRTSGSETQYF.

On this clone itself: The sample holds other DNA sequences that translate to the same CDR3. V usage is TRBV5-1 and J usage is TRBJ2-2; 10 nucleotides align to TRBD1. Trimming at V came to 1 base and at J to 5 bases, leaving 5 bases not matched to a gene. Germline-derived CDR1 and CDR2 are SGHRS and YFSETQ. CDR3 size: 16 residues. CDR3 bases: TGCGCCAGCAGCTTGTCGACAGGGGGCAATACCGGGGAGCTGTTTTTT. This gives the protein CASSLSTGGNTGELFF. Full variable domain (missing parts from reference TRBV5-1 and TRBJ2-2): KAGVTQTPRYLIKTRGQQVTLSCSPISGHRSVSWYQQTPGQGLQFLFEYFSETQRNKGNFPGRFSGRQFSNSRSEMNVSTLELGDSALYLCASSLSTGGNTGELFFGEGSRLTVL.

CDR3 residues: CASSRAGSYNEQFF. The CDR3 DNA reads as TGTGCCAGCAGTAGAGCGGGCTCCTACAATGAGCAGTTCTTC. The chain has TRBV28 and TRBJ2-1; tentative D call: TRBD2 (6 bases). The CDR3 is made up of 14 amino acids. CDR1 and CDR2 from the germline V gene are MDHEN and SYDVKM. V was shortened by 5 bases and J by 0 bases, with 8 bases between the two germline ends.

The chain joins TRBV7-3 to TRBJ2-1; 7 bases are shared with TRBD2. V trimming: 5 bases; J trimming: 5 bases; junction bases outside the gene matches: 9. The CDR3 has 15 amino acids. Germline V lookup: CDR1 SGHTA, CDR2 FQGTGA. The CDR3 region has the DNA TGTGCCAGCAGCCCAAGGGCAGGGAGGGACAATGAGCAGTTCTTC. This codes for CASSPRAGRDNEQFF. Using reference TRBV7-3 and TRBJ2-1 for the parts outside the CDR3, the full variable domain is GAGVSQTPSNKVTEKGKYVELRCDPISGHTALYWYRQSLGQGPEFLIYFQGTGAADDSGLPNDRFFAVRPEGSVSTLKIQRTERGDSAVYLCASSPRAGRDNEQFFGPGTRLTVL.

Of note for this clone: One end of the junction does not line up with germline, which may come from a read error. This rearrangement joins TRBV2 to TRBJ1-4; perhaps TRBD1 as D (6 bases). CDR3 length: 14 amino acids. Germline V gives CDR1 SNHLY, CDR2 FYNNEI. CDR3 protein: CASSAGGGPAESVF. The CDR3 DNA follows: TGTGCCAGCAGTGCGGGGGGGGGCCCGGCGGAAAGTGTTTTT.

The V gene is TRBV14, the J gene TRBJ2-2, with D maybe TRBD1 (5 bases). The CDR3 consists of 16 residues. Germline loops: CDR1 SGHDN, CDR2 FVKESK. Trimming removed 2 bases from V and 5 bases from J, with 15 bases in between. The CDR3: CASSQPRAGSTGELFF. Written as DNA, the CDR3 is TGTGCCAGCAGCCAACCCCGGGCAGGGTCAACCGGGGAGCTGTTTTTT.

The chain links TRBV19 to TRBJ1-2, with 7 bases that match TRBD1. This CDR3 spans 17 amino acids. Germline V gene lookup returns CDR1 LNHDA and CDR2 SQIVND (reference sequence). V trimming: 7 bases; J trimming: 5 bases; junction bases outside the gene matches: 19. In nucleotides, the CDR3 is TGTGCCAGTAATTCCGCGGGACAGCCCCACGAGGGATATGGCTACACCTTC. Translation: CASNSAGQPHEGYGYTF.

The rearrangement joins TRBV5-8 to TRBJ2-3; 9 nucleotides agree with TRBD2. CDR3 length equals 16 residues. J lost 4 bases, V lost 4 bases, and 10 bases had no gene match. The germline CDR1 and CDR2 sequences are SGHTS and YDEGEE. The CDR3 region is CASSGVAGAWSDTQYF. CDR3 DNA sequence: TGTGCCAGCAGCGGGGTAGCGGGAGCGTGGTCAGATACGCAGTATTTT.

This chain uses TRBV4-1 with TRBJ2-5; TRBD2 is a possible D gene (8 bases). Trimming cost V 1 base and J 7 bases, with 28 bases left between them. Germline lookup yields CDR1 MGHRA and CDR2 YSYEKL. This CDR3 is built from 19 residues. The CDR3 spells CASSQVWAGGAPGGATQYF. As DNA, the CDR3 is TGCGCCAGCAGCCAAGTATGGGCCGGGGGGGCCCCAGGGGGGGCGACCCAGTACTTC.

The J gene is TRBJ1-1, the V gene TRBV18, with 7 bases matching TRBD1. The germline CDR1 and CDR2 sequences are KGHSH and LQKENI. V was clipped by 4 bases and J by 4 bases; unmatched bases: 12. The CDR3 contains 16 residues. This CDR3 is CASSQTGRGGGTEAFF. The CDR3 DNA reads TGTGCCAGCTCACAGACAGGGAGAGGGGGCGGCACTGAAGCTTTCTTT.

The chain couples TRBV6-1 to TRBJ2-1; TRBD1 matches 9 bases. V lost 3 bases, J lost 6 bases, and 6 bases stayed unmatched. There are 15 residues in the CDR3. The germline V gene encodes CDR1 MNHNS and CDR2 SASEGT. The CDR3 coding sequence is TGTGCCAGCAGTGAGACTAGGGGACAGGGCAATGAGCAGTTCTTC. Its protein is CASSETRGQGNEQFF.

The CDR3 DNA reads TGTGCCAGCAGCTCGGAGGCAGTCCCGTACAATGAGCAGTTCTTC. Its translation is CASSSEAVPYNEQFF. The chain links TRBV5-4 to TRBJ2-1; the D gene is possibly TRBD2 (5 bases). Looked up from germline, CDR1 is SGHNT and CDR2 is YYREEE (reference sequence). This CDR3 is built from 15 residues. With 3 bases removed from V and 4 bases from J, the gap between germline ends came to 14 bases.

CDR3 DNA: TGTGCCAGCTCACCCGCTGCGAAGCCTGAGTATTCCTACACCTTC. This codes for CASSPAAKPEYSYTF. The V gene is TRBV18, the J gene TRBJ1-2; D call uncertain. This CDR3 is built from 15 residues. The V gene's germline CDR1 is KGHSH and CDR2 LQKENI. Trimming took 3 bases from V and 10 from J, leaving 21 bases between them.

The chain has TRBV27 and TRBJ2-7; D call uncertain. CDR1 and CDR2 from the germline V gene are MNHEY and SMNVEV (reference sequence). Trimming removed 6 bases at V and 0 bases at J, with 12 bases between. The CDR3 loop spans 14 amino acids. This CDR3 reads CASRPRRSSYEQYF. The CDR3 nucleotides read TGTGCCAGCAGGCCCAGGCGAAGCTCCTACGAGCAGTACTTC.

The CDR3: CASSLGSSLSGNIQYF. The CDR3, as DNA: TGCGCCAGCAGCTTGGGTAGTTCGTTATCAGGGAACATTCAGTACTTC. This chain links TRBV5-1 with TRBJ2-4, with D possibly TRBD1 on 5 matching bases. CDR1 and CDR2 from the germline V gene are SGHRS and YFSETQ. The V and J ends lost 0 bases and 7 bases respectively, with 17 bases between them. The CDR3 has 16 residues. Looking up the rest from reference TRBV5-1 and TRBJ2-4 gives the full variable domain: KAGVTQTPRYLIKTRGQQVTLSCSPISGHRSVSWYQQTPGQGLQFLFEYFSETQRNKGNFPGRFSGRQFSNSRSEMNVSTLELGDSALYLCASSLGSSLSGNIQYFGAGTRLSVL.

V and J are TRBV5-1 and TRBJ1-2; D ambiguous. This CDR3 has 15 amino acids. Germline V gene data show CDR1 as SGHRS and CDR2 as YFSETQ. The V end lost 0 bases, the J end lost 2 bases, and 11 bases lay between the germline ends. The CDR3 bases are TGCGCCAGCAGCTTGGAAGTTAACAGAAACTATGGCTACACCTTC. As protein: CASSLEVNRNYGYTF. The whole variable domain, filled in from reference TRBV5-1 and TRBJ1-2, reads KAGVTQTPRYLIKTRGQQVTLSCSPISGHRSVSWYQQTPGQGLQFLFEYFSETQRNKGNFPGRFSGRQFSNSRSEMNVSTLELGDSALYLCASSLEVNRNYGYTFGSGTRLTVV.